This TCR beta chain was profiled in a study of blood T cell repertoires in COVID-19. The CDR3 loop spans 18 amino acids. V was cut by 5 bases and J by 3 bases, with 23 bases left in between. The V gene's germline CDR1 is SGHVS and CDR2 FQNEAQ. Source study methods: The assay estimated nucleated cells by amplifying reference gene primers. TCRdb keeps only in-frame clones here, not all; method: immunoSEQ multiplex PCR. The DNA was the basis for D and trimming; V, J and clone size are from that table. The sample lists fewer than 15,000 clones; just over 90% were seen once. This receptor was taken from a human donor in a cohort sampled during active COVID-19. Material: peripheral blood. V usage is TRBV7-8 and J usage is TRBJ1-5, with D possibly matching TRBD1 (6 bases). This chain's CDR3 is CASSPRLDRYGFNQPQHF. The CDR3 DNA reads TGTGCCAGCAGCCCACGCCTCGACAGGTACGGATTCAATCAGCCCCAGCATTTT.